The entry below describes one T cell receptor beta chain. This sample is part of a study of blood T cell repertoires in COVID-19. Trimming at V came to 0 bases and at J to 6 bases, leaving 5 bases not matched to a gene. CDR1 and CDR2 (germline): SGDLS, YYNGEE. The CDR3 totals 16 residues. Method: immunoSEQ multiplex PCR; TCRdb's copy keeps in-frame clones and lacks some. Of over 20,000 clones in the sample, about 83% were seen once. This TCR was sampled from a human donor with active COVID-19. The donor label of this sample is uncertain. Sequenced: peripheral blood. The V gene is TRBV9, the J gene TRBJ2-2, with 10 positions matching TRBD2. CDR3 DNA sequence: TGTGCCAGCAGCGTAGACCTAGCGGGAGAATCCGGGGAGCTGTTTTTT. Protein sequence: CASSVDLAGESGELFF.